These 26 T cell receptor beta chains were all obtained from the same sample, sequenced in a study of blood T cell repertoires in COVID-19. Assay: immunoSEQ multiplex PCR; the TCRdb copy retains only in-frame clones and omits some. This table has under 75,000 clones, 80% to 90% appearing once. Sequencing input: peripheral blood. Receptor source: a man aged 45 to 65 with acute or convalescent COVID-19.

The rearrangement links TRBV5-5 to TRBJ2-3, with 12 bases identical to TRBD2. Germline values: CDR1 SGHKS, CDR2 YYEKEE (reference sequence). The V gene end was trimmed by 4 bases and the J gene end by 4 bases; junction bases not matched to a gene: 4. The CDR3 is 15 residues long. This CDR3 is CASSRTSGIADTQYF. CDR3 DNA sequence: TGTGCCAGCAGCAGGACTAGCGGGATCGCAGATACGCAGTATTTT.

The chain couples TRBV7-2 to TRBJ2-1; 10 bases line up with TRBD2. CDR3 size: 17 residues. The germline V gene has CDR1 SGHTA and CDR2 FQGNSA. Trimming cost V 0 bases and J 9 bases; bases outside gene matches: 11. CDR3 loop: CASSLASLAGARSEQFF. CDR3 DNA sequence: TGTGCCAGCAGCTTAGCGTCCCTAGCGGGAGCTCGGAGTGAGCAGTTCTTC.

This chain uses TRBV10-3 with TRBJ2-2; D might be TRBD2 (6 bases). CDR3 length: 15 amino acids. The V end was cut by 8 bases, the J end by 2 bases, with 15 bases between. Germline V gene lookup returns CDR1 ENHRY and CDR2 SYGVKD. CDR3 DNA: TGTGCCATCCACCCCGGGGCGGGAAACACCGGGGAGCTGTTTTTT. It is translated as CAIHPGAGNTGELFF.

The chain uses TRBV28 and TRBJ1-4; 8 positions match TRBD1. The length of the CDR3 is 13 residues. J lost 6 bases, V lost 9 bases, and 6 bases had no gene match. The V gene's germline CDR1 is MDHEN and CDR2 SYDVKM. The CDR3 bases are TGTGCCAGTTGCAGGGGGCGGGATGAAAAACTGTTTTTT. It codes for CASCRGRDEKLFF.

The chain links TRBV28 to TRBJ2-1; 9 bases align to TRBD2. The CDR3 is made up of 15 amino acids. The germline gives CDR1 MDHEN, CDR2 SYDVKM. V gave up 2 bases and J gave up 7 bases; unmatched junction bases: 6. In DNA, the CDR3 is TGTGCCAGCAGTTTAGGGGGGACTAGCTTTAATGAGCAGTTCTTC. Translating it yields CASSLGGTSFNEQFF.

The rearrangement joins TRBV29-1 to TRBJ1-1, with D unresolved. CDR3 length: 12 residues. V was pared by 4 bases and J by 4 bases, with 10 bases between. CDR1 is SQVTM and CDR2 is ANQGSEA in the germline V gene. CDR3 in amino acids: CSVGELRTEAFF. CDR3 bases: TGCAGCGTTGGGGAGTTGCGCACTGAAGCTTTCTTT.

This chain uses TRBV29-1 with TRBJ1-4; 7 bases agree with TRBD1. The CDR3 totals 11 residues. The J segment lost 11 bases and the V segment lost 7 bases, leaving 7 bases of the junction unmatched. Germline lookup yields CDR1 SQVTM and CDR2 ANQGSEA. The CDR3 coding sequence is TGCAGCGCTGGGGCAGGGGGGAAACTGTTTTTT. Residues: CSAGAGGKLFF.

The V call is TRBV5-6, the J call TRBJ2-2; weak D call: TRBD2 (6 bases). The CDR3 contains 16 residues. V lost 4 bases, J lost 5 bases, and 18 bases lay in between. Germline CDR1 and CDR2: SGHDT and YYEEEE. The CDR3 spells CASSVVDFRGTGELFF. The DNA for the CDR3 is TGTGCCAGCAGCGTAGTCGACTTTCGGGGGACCGGGGAGCTGTTTTTT.

This rearrangement joins TRBV5-1 to TRBJ1-1, with 8 bases aligning to TRBD1. Germline loops: CDR1 SGHRS, CDR2 YFSETQ. The junction had 5 bases not matched to a gene; V was cut back by 7 bases and J by 0 bases. The CDR3 length is 14 residues. The CDR3 DNA sequence: TGCGCCAGCGGGACAGGTTCCATGAACACTGAAGCTTTCTTT. Translated, it gives CASGTGSMNTEAFF.

The V gene is TRBV4-3, the J gene TRBJ2-5, with D maybe TRBD1 (5 bases). Trimming stripped 2 bases from V and 2 bases from J, with 12 bases between. This CDR3 contains 15 residues. Per germline, CDR1 LGHNA and CDR2 YSLEER. CDR3 amino acids: CASSQTGQVQETQYF. CDR3 bases: TGCGCCAGCAGCCAAACTGGACAAGTTCAAGAGACCCAGTACTTC.

The chain uses TRBV27 and TRBJ1-6; maybe TRBD1 (5 bases). The CDR3 length is 16 residues. V was cut by 6 bases and J by 7 bases, with 19 bases left in between. In germline, CDR1 is MNHEY, CDR2 SMNVEV (reference sequence). The CDR3: CASRETATGSNSPLHF. As DNA, the CDR3 is TGTGCCAGCAGGGAGACAGCCACCGGTTCAAATTCACCCCTCCACTTT.

The chain links TRBV27 to TRBJ2-2; D is possibly TRBD1 (5 bases). The CDR3 runs to 13 residues. Deletions cut 5 bases from V and 3 bases from J, with 7 bases between. Germline-derived CDR1 and CDR2 are MNHEY and SMNVEV (reference sequence). Written as DNA, the CDR3 is TGTGCCAGCAGTAAGACAGACACCGGGGAGCTGTTTTTT. Its translation is CASSKTDTGELFF.

This rearrangement joins TRBV27 to TRBJ2-2; D is unresolved. Trimming removed 4 bases from V and 1 base from J, with 4 bases in between. The CDR3 consists of 13 residues. Germline CDR1 and CDR2: MNHEY and SMNVEV (reference sequence). CDR3 protein: CASSSLNTGELFF. The CDR3 nucleotides are TGTGCCAGCAGTTCCCTGAACACCGGGGAGCTGTTTTTT.

V gene TRBV19 combines with J gene TRBJ1-2; a possible D gene is TRBD1 (6 bases). Deletions cut 6 bases from V and 2 bases from J, with 13 bases between. Per germline, CDR1 LNHDA and CDR2 SQIVND (reference sequence). This CDR3 contains 14 residues. The CDR3 spells CASRRMDSNYGYTF. Here the CDR3 DNA reads TGTGCCAGTAGACGTATGGACAGCAACTATGGCTACACCTTC.

V and J are TRBV18 and TRBJ2-1; TRBD2 matches 7 bases. This CDR3 is built from 15 residues. Unmatched junction bases numbered 8, after V lost 2 bases and J lost 7 bases. Germline V gives CDR1 KGHSH, CDR2 LQKENI. This CDR3 is CASSPSRGSVNEQFF. CDR3 bases: TGTGCCAGCTCACCAAGTCGCGGGAGTGTTAATGAGCAGTTCTTC. Full variable domain (rest looked up from reference TRBV18 and TRBJ2-1): NAGVMQNPRHLVRRRGQEARLRCSPMKGHSHVYWYRQLPEEGLKFMVYLQKENIIDESGMPKERFSAEFPKEGPSILRIQQVVRGDSAAYFCASSPSRGSVNEQFFGPGTRLTVL.

This rearrangement joins TRBV6-2 or TRBV6-3 to TRBJ1-2; 7 nucleotides match TRBD1. CDR3 size: 15 residues. In germline, CDR1 is MNHEY, CDR2 SVGEGT. The trim removed 6 bases at V and 8 bases at J, leaving 15 bases unmatched. The CDR3 reads CASSTSTGRIRGYTF. DNA of the CDR3: TGTGCCAGCAGCACATCGACAGGGCGGATTAGAGGCTACACCTTC.

This chain joins TRBV4-3 and TRBJ2-6; 14 bases agree with TRBD2. Germline V gives CDR1 LGHNA, CDR2 YSLEER. V gave up 0 bases and J gave up 0 bases; unmatched junction bases: 10. The CDR3 consists of 22 residues. This CDR3 is CASSQDIGTSGSRYSGANVLTF. The CDR3 nucleotides are TGCGCCAGCAGCCAAGATATCGGGACTAGCGGGAGTAGATACTCTGGGGCCAACGTCCTGACTTTC.

The sample holds one count of this clone. The chain combines TRBV7-2 with TRBJ2-3, with 12 bases lining up with TRBD2. The CDR3 length is 16 residues. V trimming: 4 bases; J trimming: 6 bases; junction bases outside the gene matches: 8. CDR1 is SGHTA, CDR2 FQGNSA, per germline. The CDR3 nucleotides read TGTGCCAGCAGCTCTGGGACTAGCGGGTCTTGGGATACGCAGTATTTT. This gives the protein CASSSGTSGSWDTQYF.

V usage is TRBV28 and J usage is TRBJ2-7; 9 bases map to TRBD1. The CDR3 length is 14 residues. V shed 4 bases and J 6 bases; nucleotides not matched to a gene: 7. The V gene's germline CDR1 is MDHEN and CDR2 SYDVKM. The CDR3 DNA sequence: TGTGCCAGCAGTTCTTGGACAGGGGTGAGCGAGCAGTACTTC. Amino acid sequence: CASSSWTGVSEQYF.

This rearrangement joins TRBV6-5 to TRBJ1-1; D uncertain. CDR3 size: 15 residues. The V and J ends lost 0 bases and 4 bases respectively, with 12 bases between them. CDR1 is MNHEY, CDR2 SVGAGI, per germline. Here the CDR3 DNA reads TGTGCCAGCAGTTACTCGTCACAGATTTCCACTGAAGCTTTCTTT. It translates to CASSYSSQISTEAFF.

This chain joins TRBV24-1 and TRBJ2-3; tentative D call: TRBD2 (5 bases). Germline CDR1 is KGHDR and CDR2 is SFDVKD. Trimming shortened V by 3 bases and J by 0 bases, and 12 bases separated the two germline ends. The CDR3 is 16 amino acids. DNA of the CDR3: TGTGCCACCAGTGATCGAGCGGCCCCTAGCACAGATACGCAGTATTTT. It yields the protein CATSDRAAPSTDTQYF.

The chain has TRBV27 and TRBJ2-6; 8 bases line up with TRBD1. J lost 0 bases, V lost 6 bases, and 7 bases had no gene match. CDR1 MNHEY and CDR2 SMNVEV come from the germline V gene (reference sequence). The CDR3 extends over 17 amino acids. CDR3 sequence: CASRGQGASSGANVLTF. The CDR3 coding sequence is TGTGCCAGCAGAGGACAGGGTGCTAGCTCTGGGGCCAACGTCCTGACTTTC.

For the CDR3, the DNA is TGTGCCAGCAGTGAGCACAGTTTCCACGAGCAGTACTTC. Translated, it gives CASSEHSFHEQYF. J is TRBJ2-7 and V is TRBV28; no firm D call. Trimming stripped 5 bases from V and 5 bases from J, with 13 bases between. Germline V gene sequence: CDR1 MDHEN, CDR2 SYDVKM. The CDR3 loop spans 13 amino acids.

The chain uses TRBV27 and TRBJ2-1; 16 bases fit TRBD2. This CDR3 is built from 17 residues. The V and J ends lost 4 bases and 4 bases, in that order; junction bases with no gene match: 4. Germline CDR1 MNHEY, CDR2 SMNVEV (reference sequence). The CDR3 sequence: CASSSGLAGGIYNEQFF. The CDR3 DNA reads TGTGCCAGCAGTTCGGGACTAGCGGGAGGGATTTACAATGAGCAGTTCTTC.

CDR3: CSVGWVRETQYF. The CDR3 DNA sequence: TGCAGCGTCGGGTGGGTGCGGGAGACCCAGTACTTC. V and J are TRBV29-1 and TRBJ2-5; D ambiguous. The V end lost 6 bases, the J end lost 5 bases, and 13 bases lay between the germline ends. The CDR3 runs to 12 residues. Germline V gene sequence: CDR1 SQVTM, CDR2 ANQGSEA.

The V and J genes are TRBV5-4 and TRBJ1-2; 9 bases line up with TRBD1. The CDR3 covers 13 residues. Germline V gene data show CDR1 as SGHNT and CDR2 as YYREEE (reference sequence). V shed 1 base, J shed 8 bases, and the junction held 3 bases outside the gene matches. CDR3 loop: CASSLTGGVGYTF. DNA for the CDR3: TGTGCCAGCAGCTTGACAGGGGGCGTAGGCTACACCTTC.